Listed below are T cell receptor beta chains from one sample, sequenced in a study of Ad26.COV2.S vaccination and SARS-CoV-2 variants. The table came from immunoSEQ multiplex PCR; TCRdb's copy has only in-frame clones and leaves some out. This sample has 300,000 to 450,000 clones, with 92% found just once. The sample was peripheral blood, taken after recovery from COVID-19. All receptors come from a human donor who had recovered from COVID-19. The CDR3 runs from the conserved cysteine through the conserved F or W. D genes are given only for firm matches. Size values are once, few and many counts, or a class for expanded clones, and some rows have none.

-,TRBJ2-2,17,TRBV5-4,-,CASSLVGGRLNTGELFF,TGTGCCAGCAGCTTGGTGGGCGGACGTTTGAACACCGGGGAGCTGTTTTTT
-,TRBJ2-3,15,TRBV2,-,CASSGQLFLTDTQYF,TGTGCCAGCAGTGGACAGCTCTTCCTCACAGATACGCAGTATTTT
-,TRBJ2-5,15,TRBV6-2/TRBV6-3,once,CASSYSRDTRETQYF,TGTGCCAGCAGTTACTCGAGGGATACGAGAGAGACCCAGTACTTC
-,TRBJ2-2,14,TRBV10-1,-,CASSPGEWSGELFF,TGCGCCAGCAGCCCCGGGGAATGGTCCGGGGAGCTGTTTTTT
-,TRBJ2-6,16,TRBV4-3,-,CASSRERSSGANVLTF,TGCGCCAGCAGCCGAGAACGGTCCTCTGGGGCCAACGTCCTGACTTTC
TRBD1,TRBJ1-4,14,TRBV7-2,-,CASSFGTGYEKLFF,TGTGCCAGCAGCTTCGGGACAGGGTATGAAAAACTGTTTTTT
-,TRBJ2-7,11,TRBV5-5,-,CASSLPNEQYF,TGTGCCAGCAGCCTCCCCAACGAGCAGTACTTC
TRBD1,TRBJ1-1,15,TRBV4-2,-,CASSHLEADREGAFF,TGTGCCAGCAGCCACCTAGAAGCGGACAGGGAGGGAGCTTTCTTT
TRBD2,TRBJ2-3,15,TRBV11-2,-,CASSLGLAYTDTQYF,TGTGCCAGCAGCTTGGGACTAGCGTACACAGATACGCAGTATTTT
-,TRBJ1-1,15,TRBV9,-,CASSNVAFLGTEAFF,TGTGCCAGCAGCAACGTAGCCTTTCTGGGGACTGAAGCTTTCTTT
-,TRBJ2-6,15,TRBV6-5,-,CASSKGESGANVLTF,TGTGCCAGCAGTAAGGGGGAGTCTGGGGCCAACGTCCTGACTTTC
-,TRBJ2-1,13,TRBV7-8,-,CASSPTGARAQFF,TGTGCCAGCAGCCCCACGGGGGCAAGGGCGCAGTTCTTC